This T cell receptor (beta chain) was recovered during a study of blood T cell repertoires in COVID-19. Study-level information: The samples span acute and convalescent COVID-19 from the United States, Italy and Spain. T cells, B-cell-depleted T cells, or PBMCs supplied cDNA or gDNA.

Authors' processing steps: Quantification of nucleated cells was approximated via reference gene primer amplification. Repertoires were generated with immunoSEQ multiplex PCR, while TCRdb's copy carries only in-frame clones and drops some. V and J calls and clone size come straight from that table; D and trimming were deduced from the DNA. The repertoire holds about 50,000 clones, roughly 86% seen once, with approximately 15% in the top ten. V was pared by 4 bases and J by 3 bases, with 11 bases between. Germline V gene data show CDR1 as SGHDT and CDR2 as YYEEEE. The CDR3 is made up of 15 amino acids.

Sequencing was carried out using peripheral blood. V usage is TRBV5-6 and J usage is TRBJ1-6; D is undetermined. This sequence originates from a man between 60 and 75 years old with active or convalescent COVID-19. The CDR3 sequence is CASSGEGSYNSPLHF. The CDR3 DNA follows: TGTGCCAGCAGCGGGGAAGGGAGCTATAATTCACCCCTCCACTTT.